Each of the 18 T cell receptor beta chains below was sequenced from the same sample in a study of low-dose radiotherapy and immunotherapy resistance in tumors. Primers targeting TRAV and TRBV primed first-strand cDNA, covering alpha and beta chains. TCRs were put through around 20 PCR cycles of amplification with Phusion. A constant-region primer and the V-primer adapter served as the primer pair. TCRdb called the reads again in MiXCR, with one record for every CDR3 protein. Among 5,900 or so distinct CDR3 sequences listed, about four fifths were seen once. Every receptor here comes from a human donor with advanced metastatic prostate, ovarian, gallbladder or colorectal cancer (not recorded which). This table probably holds off-target reads from a library built for another chain.

The genes are TRBV3-1 and TRBJ1-2, with 7 bases fitting TRBD1. The CDR3 length is 15 residues. Germline V gene lookup returns CDR1 LGHDT and CDR2 YNNKEL (reference sequence). V was clipped by 0 bases and J by 5 bases; unmatched bases: 6. CDR3 residues: CASSQDSTGAYGYTF. CDR3 in DNA: TGTGCCAGCAGCCAAGATTCTACAGGGGCGTATGGCTACACCTTC.

The chain has TRBV10-2 and TRBJ2-7; D may be TRBD2 (5 bases). The V gene lost 10 bases and the J gene lost 2 bases, with 15 bases spanning the gap. Germline loops: CDR1 WSHSY, CDR2 SAAADI. The CDR3 has 13 residues. CDR3 in amino acids: CATTGRGAYEQYF. The CDR3 nucleotides are TGCGCCACCACGGGAAGAGGAGCCTACGAGCAGTACTTC.

The chain combines TRBV2 with TRBJ2-1; 10 nucleotides align to TRBD2. The V gene end was trimmed by 7 bases and the J gene end by 6 bases; junction bases not matched to a gene: 9. The germline CDR1 and CDR2 sequences are SNHLY and FYNNEI. This CDR3 comprises 15 residues. The CDR3 bases are TGTGCCAGCACCACGGGCCTAGCGGGAGTCAATGAGCAGTTCTTC. Its translation is CASTTGLAGVNEQFF.

The chain joins TRBV10-2 to TRBJ1-5; D is unresolved. V shed 6 bases and J shed 0 bases, with 9 bases lying between them. CDR3 length equals 14 residues. Germline V gives CDR1 WSHSY, CDR2 SAAADI. The CDR3 sequence is CASRQSNSNQPQHF. DNA for the CDR3: TGCGCCAGCAGACAGAGTAATAGCAATCAGCCCCAGCATTTT.

The chain has TRBV5-1 and TRBJ1-3, with D tentatively TRBD1 (5 bases). The V end lost 1 base, the J end lost 0 bases, and 11 bases lay between the germline ends. The CDR3 runs to 16 residues. Germline values: CDR1 SGHRS, CDR2 YFSETQ. The CDR3 sequence is CASSLMGVSSGNTIYF. CDR3 sequence (DNA): TGCGCCAGCAGCTTGATGGGGGTTTCCTCTGGAAACACCATATATTTT.

V usage is TRBV24-1 and J usage is TRBJ2-1; 8 bases align to TRBD2. The CDR3 is 15 residues long. V was clipped by 4 bases and J by 3 bases; unmatched bases: 4. CDR1 and CDR2 from the germline V gene are KGHDR and SFDVKD. The DNA of the CDR3 is TGTGCCACCAGTGAGGCTAGCGGGTACTACAATGAGCAGTTCTTC. This gives the protein CATSEASGYYNEQFF.

V usage is TRBV7-2 and J usage is TRBJ2-7; D unresolved. The ends were cut back, 5 bases at V and 0 bases at J, with 11 bases in the middle. Germline lookup yields CDR1 SGHTA and CDR2 FQGNSA. The CDR3 is 14 residues long. The CDR3 DNA is TGTGCCAGCAGCCAGGCCGCTAACTCCTACGAGCAGTACTTC. Amino acid sequence: CASSQAANSYEQYF. Full variable domain (remainder filled in from reference TRBV7-2 and TRBJ2-7): GAGVSQSPSNKVTEKGKDVELRCDPISGHTALYWYRQSLGQGLEFLIYFQGNSAPDKSGLPSDRFSAERTGGSVSTLTIQRTQQEDSAVYLCASSQAANSYEQYFGPGTRLTVT.

The chain is built from TRBV11-2 and TRBJ2-7; the D gene could be TRBD1 or TRBD2 (5 bases each). The CDR3 has 18 residues. Germline V gene sequence: CDR1 SGHAT, CDR2 FQNNGV. Trimming removed 1 base from V and 0 bases from J, with 19 bases in between. Here the CDR3 DNA reads TGTGCCAGCAGCTTAGGGGTGGGGGTTCCAGGAGCCTCCTACGAGCAGTACTTC. Protein sequence: CASSLGVGVPGASYEQYF.

This clonotype was found once. The chain has TRBV2 and TRBJ2-1; D tentatively reads TRBD1 or TRBD2 (5 bases each). Trimming stripped 6 bases from V and 9 bases from J, with 21 bases between. The CDR3 spans 15 residues. Germline loops: CDR1 SNHLY, CDR2 FYNNEI. CDR3 coding DNA: TGTGCCAGCAGCGCCGGGACCGTAGCACCAGGTGAGCAGTTCTTC. Protein sequence: CASSAGTVAPGEQFF.

CDR3 in amino acids: CASSLSSNQPQHF. The CDR3 bases are TGTGCCAGCAGTTTAAGTAGCAATCAGCCCCAGCATTTT. This chain links TRBV12-3 or TRBV12-4 with TRBJ1-5, with D unresolved. This CDR3 comprises 13 residues. V was pared by 2 bases and J by 0 bases, with 2 bases between.

The chain combines TRBV6-6 with TRBJ2-5; the D gene is possibly TRBD2 (6 bases). CDR3 size: 15 residues. V lost 2 bases to trimming and J lost 2 bases, with 12 bases between them. Germline V gene data show CDR1 as MNHNY and CDR2 as SVGAGI (reference sequence). The CDR3 is CASSYPAGSQETQYF. The CDR3 DNA reads TGTGCCAGCAGTTACCCGGCGGGGAGTCAAGAGACCCAGTACTTC.

The chain employs TRBV7-2 and TRBJ2-5; the match to TRBD1 covers 7 bases. Looked up from germline, CDR1 is SGHTA and CDR2 is FQGNSA. V was clipped by 4 bases and J by 5 bases; unmatched bases: 10. The CDR3 is 15 amino acids. In DNA, the CDR3 is TGTGCCAGCAGCTCCGGGACAGTGGGATTGGAGACCCAGTACTTC. It is translated as CASSSGTVGLETQYF.

The chain uses TRBV2 and TRBJ1-1; 10 bases line up with TRBD1. V gave up 8 bases and J gave up 0 bases; unmatched junction bases: 3. The CDR3 totals 14 residues. Germline V gives CDR1 SNHLY, CDR2 FYNNEI. As DNA, the CDR3 is TGTGCCAGCGAGGACAGGGGGATGAACACTGAAGCTTTCTTT. It yields the protein CASEDRGMNTEAFF.

This sequence joins TRBV28 and TRBJ2-3; D remains unclear. The CDR3 is made up of 12 amino acids. The V gene's germline CDR1 is MDHEN and CDR2 SYDVKM. Trimming took off 8 bases at V and 6 bases at J, with 12 bases between the two ends. CDR3 loop: CASSKGFDTQYF. The CDR3 DNA follows: TGTGCCAGCTCAAAGGGTTTTGATACGCAGTATTTT.

DNA of the CDR3: TGTGCCAGCAGCCCCGGCAGGGGGCTTGAGGCTTTCTTT. Its translation: CASSPGRGLEAFF. The chain employs TRBV7-2 and TRBJ1-1, with TRBD1 matching 8 bases. V lost 5 bases, J lost 11 bases, and 10 bases stayed unmatched. The CDR3 is 13 residues long. Germline values: CDR1 SGHTA, CDR2 FQGNSA.

The chain is built from TRBV28 and TRBJ2-7, with D unclear. V was pared by 3 bases and J by 4 bases, with 7 bases between. Germline V gene sequence: CDR1 MDHEN, CDR2 SYDVKM. The CDR3 length is 12 residues. CDR3 in DNA: TGTGCCAGCAGTTTGTTAAGTTACGAGCAGTACTTC. This translates into CASSLLSYEQYF.

V usage is TRBV20-1 and J usage is TRBJ2-1; tentatively, D is TRBD2 (6 bases). With 8 bases removed from V and 3 bases from J, the gap between germline ends came to 29 bases. The germline CDR1 and CDR2 sequences are DFQATT and SNEGSKA (reference sequence). This CDR3 contains 18 residues. CDR3: CSPKPRDSQDILYNEQFF. The CDR3 DNA follows: TGCAGTCCTAAGCCCCGGGACTCCCAAGACATACTCTACAATGAGCAGTTCTTC.

The rearrangement joins TRBV28 to TRBJ2-3, with TRBD2 matching over 9 bases. The germline gives CDR1 MDHEN, CDR2 SYDVKM. The CDR3 totals 15 residues. The trim removed 5 bases at V and 6 bases at J, leaving 9 bases unmatched. DNA of the CDR3: TGTGCCAGCAGTCAGGCGGGACTAGCACACGATACGCAGTATTTT. Translation: CASSQAGLAHDTQYF.